One T cell receptor (beta chain) is described in this entry. Its recognized antigen is unknown. One junction end does not reproduce the germline sequence, and a read error may be involved. A second Seattle source provided samples from volunteer blood donors who had recovered from COVID-19. Each collaborating institution followed its own protocols to collect whole blood in K2EDTA tubes. Collaborator samples were shipped for TCRbeta analysis as frozen whole blood, isolated PBMCs, or DNA extracted from either sample type. This sample was included in a study of blood T cell repertoires in COVID-19 (dated by TCRdb to about 2020). Regarding the research as a whole: The collaborator samples originated in the United States, Italy and Spain and spanned the acute and convalescent phases of COVID-19. The prospective study material was composed of cDNA or gDNA derived from T cells, B-cell-depleted T cells, or PBMCs. Deeply sampled blood TCRbeta repertoires from subjects exposed to, actively infected with, or recovered from COVID-19 were included in the dataset. The repertoires were made available in a free public database intended to serve as a resource for research on the immune response to SARS-CoV-2. The samples were drawn from the first 160 participants of the ongoing ImmuneRACE study and from 1,254 subjects provided by 6 global collaborators. The sample metadata nearly always contained a de-identified subject ID, COVID-19 status, age in years and sex. Where available, HLA class I and class II types were taken from metadata supplied by the sample provider and were not determined by assay-based typing. General study outcomes and caveats: The quantity of clinical and demographic metadata differed by source and by participant and was supplied without curation.

CDR1 and CDR2 (DFQATT, SNEGSKA) derive from the germline V gene (reference sequence). The CDR3 goes from the cysteine to the phenylalanine over 11 residues. Here the CDR3 DNA is all that survives: 33 bases in frame from base 1. TCRbeta CDR3 regions were amplified from genomic DNA by means of the immunoSEQ Assay, a bias-controlled multiplex PCR. The source study handled its data this way. The number of nucleated cells in each sample was estimated from the amplification of reference gene primers within the assay. To quantify the absolute abundance of each unique TCRbeta CDR3 rearrangement, sequence reads were collapsed and filtered. For each sample, productive Simpson clonality was calculated as the square root of Simpson's diversity index across productive rearrangements. The source is immuneACCESS, and TCRdb retained only in-frame sequences with V and J called. Part of the clones is not carried over; for the studies checked, unresolved V genes explain less than half of this, and the remainder is unexplained. The V and J calls and clone size were taken over from that table, and D and trimming were inferred from the DNA. The sample profile shows a few hundred thousand clones; approximately 83% of them were found once. 2% to 2.5% of the sample belongs to the ten largest clones.

Sequenced material: peripheral blood. This receptor was obtained from a woman in her 30s who had recovered from COVID-19. The rearrangement joined TRBV20-1 to TRBJ2-1; a tentative D call is TRBD2 (5 bases match). Here the CDR3 is given as CSAKSSTTAVF. The nucleotide sequence reads TGCAGTGCTAAGTCTAGCACAACGGCGGTCTTC.